This T cell receptor (beta chain) was captured in a study of blood T cells in healthy people across ages. This clonotype occurred many times. This CDR3 region has 13 residues. V was shortened by 6 bases and J by 2 bases, with 9 bases between the two germline ends. Combining a sample-barcoded 5' primer with a J-beta primer mix, a second PCR ran for roughly 6 to 12 cycles. TCRdb called the 5' RACE reads again in MiXCR, with one record for every CDR3 protein. This table has about 1.7 million distinct CDR3 sequences, roughly 30% appearing once. The sample comprised blood. The genes are TRBV12-3 or TRBV12-4 and TRBJ2-3, with D hard to call. The TCR sequence derives from a woman aged 30 to 39 in good health. The CDR3 nucleotides read TGTGCCAGCAGCAGGTCAGACACAGATACGCAGTATTTT. Translation: CASSRSDTDTQYF.